This T cell receptor beta chain comes out of a study of beta chain features in type 1 diabetes. Study at large: The patients were much like the healthy donors in age, gender and cell yields.

From germline, CDR1 is GTSNPN and CDR2 SVGIG (reference sequence). The V and J ends lost 0 bases and 8 bases respectively, with 10 bases between them. This CDR3 region has 12 residues. Study results and limitations: When Type 1 diabetes patients were examined, their TCRB CDR3s proved moderately but significantly shorter in all four CD4+ subsets.

This clone was seen a few times. What it recognizes is unknown. Expressed TCRB transcripts were sequenced after all isolated RNA was converted to cDNA. Only in-frame clones appear in the TCRdb table, and some are missing; sequencing was by immunoSEQ multiplex PCR. The repertoire holds a few hundred thousand clones, with around 12% as singletons. This clonotype was sampled from a woman between 18 and 29 years old with type 1 diabetes. Sequences were obtained from naive CD4+ T cells from blood. The chain combines TRBV30 with TRBJ1-2; D is unclear. The CDR3 reads CAWSVLRPGYTF. The DNA for the CDR3 is TGTGCCTGGAGTGTACTCCGCCCGGGCTACACCTTC.